The subject of this entry is one T cell receptor (beta chain). The antigen remains unidentified. The sample originates from a study of cytomegalovirus exposure and HLA in healthy donors. Study-level findings and limits: Altogether, 164 TCR beta chains were recorded as cytomegalovirus-associated. The majority of CMV-associated TCR beta chains were reported as apparently HLA-restricted in a later analysis. Prior analysis indicated that the majority of TCR beta V segments exhibited productivity approximately 87% or approximately 30% of the time.

The primer mix had 60 Vbeta and 13 Jbeta primers. Some clones are missing from TCRdb's copy, which holds only in-frame ones; the method was immunoSEQ multiplex PCR. In the table there are 100,000 to 150,000 clones, 81% of which are singletons. The TCR originated in a man aged 18 to 29 in good health and CMV-seronegative. What was sequenced was PBMCs.

The chain's CDR3 is CASSLSTEPNYGYTF. DNA for the CDR3: TGCGCCAGCAGCTTGAGTACGGAGCCTAACTATGGCTACACCTTC. The rearrangement joins TRBV5-1 to TRBJ1-2; D is unresolved. This CDR3 spans 15 amino acids. Germline CDR1 SGHRS, CDR2 YFSETQ. Trimming took off 1 base at V and 0 bases at J, with 10 bases between the two ends.